Shown below are 26 T cell receptor beta chains from a single sample sequenced in a study of shared clonotypes between healthy human individuals. TCRdb's copy holds only in-frame clones and misses some; the assay was immunoSEQ multiplex PCR. The sample includes some 450,000 clones, approximately 71% of them seen just once. The specimen was PBMCs. The origin of the receptors is a woman in her thirties or forties in good health. Some clones in this sample may be carry-over from other donors' samples.

The chain has TRBV2 and TRBJ2-4, with 13 positions matching TRBD2. The junction had 5 bases not matched to a gene; V was cut back by 4 bases and J by 8 bases. CDR3 length: 15 amino acids. Looked up from germline, CDR1 is SNHLY and CDR2 is FYNNEI. The CDR3 region has the DNA TGTGCCAGCAGTGGGACTAGCGGGAGTCCTTACATTCAGTACTTC. Amino acid sequence: CASSGTSGSPYIQYF. The whole variable domain, filled in from reference TRBV2 and TRBJ2-4, reads EPEVTQTPSHQVTQMGQEVILRCVPISNHLYFYWYRQILGQKVEFLVSFYNNEISEKSEIFDDQFSVERPDGSNFTLKIRSTKLEDSAMYFCASSGTSGSPYIQYFGAGTRLSVL.

Points on this clone: It is likely a read error: a sequence one base away is far more abundant. The V call is TRBV2, the J call TRBJ1-1; 7 nucleotides align to TRBD1. Germline CDR1 SNHLY, CDR2 FYNNEI. This CDR3 region has 13 residues. The junction had 10 bases not matched to a gene; V was cut back by 7 bases and J by 8 bases. The CDR3 DNA sequence: TGTGCCAGCAAGGTCGGGGACAGCCGAGAAGCTTTCTTT. Translated: CASKVGDSREAFF.

V usage is TRBV10-1 and J usage is TRBJ2-1; 7 bases line up with TRBD2. The germline V gene has CDR1 WNHNN and CDR2 SYGVQD (reference sequence). The CDR3 is made up of 20 amino acids. With V trimmed by 0 bases and J by 3 bases, 17 bases remained unmatched. Here the CDR3 reads CASSESRRTDGGGIYNEQFF. CDR3 bases: TGCGCCAGCAGTGAGTCTAGGCGGACCGACGGGGGAGGGATCTACAATGAGCAGTTCTTC.

This chain uses TRBV7-6 with TRBJ1-1; no clear D. This CDR3 region has 15 residues. CDR1 is SGHVS, CDR2 FNYEAQ, per germline. Trimming pared 5 bases from V and 0 bases from J, leaving 13 bases between. For the CDR3, the DNA is TGTGCCAGCAGCCCTAGTACAGCAATGAACACTGAAGCTTTCTTT. It yields the protein CASSPSTAMNTEAFF. The full variable domain, completed using reference TRBV7-6 and TRBJ1-1, is GAGVSQSPRYKVTKRGQDVALRCDPISGHVSLYWYRQALGQGPEFLTYFNYEAQQDKSGLPNDRFSAERPEGSISTLTIQRTEQRDSAMYRCASSPSTAMNTEAFFGQGTRLTVV.

This clone was counted between two and nine times. The gene calls are TRBV5-1 and TRBJ2-5; D not resolved. Trimming took 1 base from V and 2 from J, leaving 9 bases between them. Germline CDR1 reads SGHRS; CDR2 reads YFSETQ. The CDR3 is 14 amino acids. CDR3 sequence reads: CASSLSVAQETQYF. CDR3 DNA sequence: TGCGCCAGCAGCTTGTCGGTAGCTCAAGAGACCCAGTACTTC.

This clone was seen repeatedly, ten times or more. Different DNA sequences within this sample yield the same CDR3. The V and J genes are TRBV25-1 and TRBJ2-5; 9 nucleotides line up with TRBD1. The J call may be wrong; the DNA end is better matched by TRBJ2-7. The length of the CDR3 is 12 residues. The germline gives CDR1 MGHDK, CDR2 SYGVNS. CDR3 amino acids: CASGTGTYEQYF. CDR3 DNA: TGTGCCAGCGGGACAGGGACCTACGAGCAGTACTTC.

The chain combines TRBV7-9 with TRBJ2-3; 11 bases map to TRBD2. The CDR3 length is 18 residues. CDR1 SEHNR and CDR2 FQNEAQ come from the germline V gene (reference sequence). The trim removed 1 base at V and 7 bases at J, leaving 13 bases unmatched. This CDR3 reads CASSLDLAGGPRGNTQYF. CDR3 DNA sequence: TGTGCCAGCAGCTTAGATTTAGCGGGAGGGCCGAGAGGGAATACGCAGTATTTT.

The chain links TRBV25-1 to TRBJ2-2, with D possibly being TRBD1 (6 bases). This CDR3 spans 12 amino acids. V was pared by 8 bases and J by 7 bases, with 11 bases between. Germline lookup yields CDR1 MGHDK and CDR2 SYGVNS. CDR3 sequence: CASSSGVGELFF. DNA of the CDR3: TGTGCCAGCTCATCAGGGGTCGGGGAGCTGTTTTTT.

The rearrangement uses TRBV28 and TRBJ2-7; no firm D call. The germline V gene has CDR1 MDHEN and CDR2 SYDVKM. Trimming shortened V by 6 bases and J by 0 bases, and 12 bases separated the two germline ends. The CDR3 is made up of 14 amino acids. The CDR3 here is CASSPLVYSYEQYF. CDR3 coding DNA: TGTGCCAGCAGCCCGCTTGTTTACTCCTACGAGCAGTACTTC.

This chain links TRBV9 with TRBJ1-2; TRBD1 matches 11 bases. The CDR3 totals 16 residues. The ends lost 0 bases at V and 7 bases at J; junction bases unmatched: 8. Germline V gene lookup returns CDR1 SGDLS and CDR2 YYNGEE. CDR3 in DNA: TGTGCCAGCAGCGTAGATCCTGGACAGGGGGCCGGTGGCTACACCTTC. Translated: CASSVDPGQGAGGYTF.

The genes are TRBV7-9 and TRBJ2-7; D is perhaps TRBD1 (6 bases). This CDR3 has 14 residues. V lost 4 bases and J lost 2, with 12 bases in between. From germline, CDR1 is SEHNR and CDR2 FQNEAQ (reference sequence). The CDR3 region is CASSSDRSPYEQYF. The CDR3 nucleotides are TGTGCCAGCAGCTCCGACAGGTCCCCCTACGAGCAGTACTTC.

This sequence joins TRBV29-1 and TRBJ2-2; D might be TRBD1 (5 bases). Germline V CDR1 and CDR2: SQVTM, ANQGSEA. V shed 4 bases and J shed 6 bases, with 12 bases lying between them. CDR3 length: 13 residues. The CDR3 sequence is CSVVAGAAGELFF. In DNA, the CDR3 is TGCAGCGTTGTAGCTGGGGCGGCCGGGGAGCTGTTTTTT.

This chain connects TRBV27 to TRBJ2-7, with D perhaps matching TRBD1 (5 bases). Germline V gene lookup returns CDR1 MNHEY and CDR2 SMNVEV (reference sequence). V was pared by 6 bases and J by 3 bases, with 12 bases between. This CDR3 has 13 residues. The chain's CDR3 is CASSNSDSYEQYF. Written as DNA, the CDR3 is TGTGCCAGCAGCAACTCTGACAGCTACGAGCAGTACTTC.

This clone was seen a few times. This likely stems from a read error, as it lies one base from a far larger clone. V usage is TRBV30 and J usage is TRBJ2-1, with TRBD2 identical over 11 bases. CDR3 length: 17 amino acids. The germline gives CDR1 GTSNPN, CDR2 SVGIG (reference sequence). The CDR3 sequence is CARSVSPGGLADNEQFF. In nucleotides, the CDR3 is TGTGCCCGGAGTGTTTCCCCGGGGGGACTAGCGGACAATGAGCAGTTCTTC.

V gene TRBV7-3 combines with J gene TRBJ1-2, with D maybe TRBD1 (5 bases). Germline V gene sequence: CDR1 SGHTA, CDR2 FQGTGA. The V end lost 6 bases, the J end lost 6 bases, and 14 bases lay between the germline ends. The CDR3 is made up of 13 amino acids. The CDR3 protein is CASSYTGLDGYTF. DNA of the CDR3: TGTGCCAGCAGTTATACAGGATTAGATGGCTACACCTTC.

This rearrangement joins TRBV4-2 to TRBJ2-2; D gene unclear. Trimming removed 0 bases from V and 6 bases from J, with 8 bases in between. This CDR3 spans 14 amino acids. Germline V CDR1 and CDR2: LGHNA, YNFKEQ. CDR3 sequence reads: CASSQDSGPGELFF. As DNA, the CDR3 is TGTGCCAGCAGCCAAGATTCCGGTCCCGGGGAGCTGTTTTTT.

To note about this clone: A much more abundant neighbour one base away suggests this may be a read error. The chain uses TRBV20-1 and TRBJ2-5; D uncertain. Germline V CDR1 and CDR2: DFQATT, SNEGSKA (reference sequence). CDR3 size: 11 residues. V lost 4 bases, J lost 4 bases, and 7 bases lay in between. CDR3 nucleotide sequence: TGCAGTGCTATTAGTATAGAGACCCAGTACTTC. It codes for CSAISIETQYF.

The chain couples TRBV10-3 to TRBJ1-1, with D hard to call. The CDR3 is made up of 14 amino acids. The ends were cut back, 7 bases at V and 1 base at J, with 13 bases in the middle. The germline V gene encodes CDR1 ENHRY and CDR2 SYGVKD. The DNA for the CDR3 is TGTGCCATCAAAATATCCTTTGGGAACACTGAAGCTTTCTTT. It is translated as CAIKISFGNTEAFF.

The V call is TRBV11-2, the J call TRBJ1-4; D ambiguous. V lost 4 bases and J lost 8, with 11 bases in between. The germline gives CDR1 SGHAT, CDR2 FQNNGV. The CDR3 has 13 amino acids. CDR3 amino acids: CASSSTSREKLFF. As DNA, the CDR3 is TGTGCCAGCAGCTCGACATCTAGGGAAAAACTGTTTTTT.

The CDR3 DNA reads TGTGCCAGCAGCTTAACGGGCCTAGCGGGAGGCAACGAGCAGTACTTC. Its protein product is CASSLTGLAGGNEQYF. The chain recombines TRBV7-3 with TRBJ2-7; 11 nucleotides agree with TRBD2. The junction had 6 bases not matched to a gene; V was cut back by 0 bases and J by 5 bases. The CDR3 is 16 amino acids. In germline, CDR1 is SGHTA, CDR2 FQGTGA.

The chain is built from TRBV2 and TRBJ2-4; D is unresolved. The germline V and J ends were trimmed by 4 bases and 9 bases, with 10 bases remaining between them. The CDR3 totals 12 residues. Germline values: CDR1 SNHLY, CDR2 FYNNEI. The CDR3 bases are TGTGCCAGCAGTGTTTATCGCGGCATTCAGTACTTC. Amino acids: CASSVYRGIQYF.

The CDR3 region is CASSPPGQELRGYEQYF. The CDR3 DNA is TGTGCCAGCAGTCCCCCGGGACAGGAACTAAGAGGCTACGAGCAGTACTTC. The chain uses TRBV27 and TRBJ2-7; 8 bases align to TRBD1. The trim removed 5 bases at V and 3 bases at J, leaving 15 bases unmatched. Germline assignment: CDR1 MNHEY and CDR2 SMNVEV (reference sequence). The CDR3 sequence is 17 residues long.

This clone appeared a single time. The chain combines TRBV9 with TRBJ1-1; 7 bases align to TRBD1. Looked up from germline, CDR1 is SGDLS and CDR2 is YYNGEE. The CDR3 covers 16 residues. V was clipped by 1 base and J by 3 bases; unmatched bases: 9. In DNA form, the CDR3 reads TGTGCCAGCAGCGTAACCCCCCATGACAGGGACACTGAAGCTTTCTTT. It specifies CASSVTPHDRDTEAFF.

The V and J genes are TRBV25-1 and TRBJ1-1; no reliable D call. Deletions cut 2 bases from V and 1 base from J, with 5 bases between. The CDR3 sequence is 13 residues long. Germline V gene sequence: CDR1 MGHDK, CDR2 SYGVNS. CDR3 in amino acids: CASSENTNTEAFF. Written as DNA, the CDR3 is TGTGCCAGCAGTGAAAATACGAACACTGAAGCTTTCTTT.

Concerning this clone itself: A read error is likely here: a far larger clone is one base away. This is likely a read error, given that the CDR3 carries no conserved phenylalanine or tryptophan at its end. This chain links TRBV6-1 with TRBJ2-7, with a weak D call TRBD2 (7 bases). The ends were cut back, 7 bases at V and 6 bases at J, with 16 bases in the middle. The CDR3 consists of 13 residues. Germline loops: CDR1 MNHNS, CDR2 SASEGT. The CDR3 DNA sequence: TGTGCCAGCATCTCTGAGGGAGGGGGCGAGCAGTACTCC. Protein: CASISEGGGEQYS.

This chain uses TRBV6-5 with TRBJ2-1, with TRBD2 identical over 12 bases. Germline V gene sequence: CDR1 MNHEY, CDR2 SVGAGI. The CDR3 length is 14 residues. Trimming cost V 7 bases and J 6 bases; bases outside gene matches: 4. The CDR3 nucleotides are TGTGCCAGCACCACTAGCGGGAGGACCAATGAGCAGTTCTTC. It is translated as CASTTSGRTNEQFF.